What follows describes a single T cell receptor (beta chain). The target antigen is unknown. With the Oncomine TCR Beta short-read assay, DNA from cultured CD4+ T cells was sequenced. One entry per CDR3 protein results from TCRdb running MiXCR on the PCR reads. The table records 6,000 to 8,500 distinct CDR3 sequences, 74% of them present only once. Indicated treatment: roughly 10-day PBMC culture with coronavirus spike peptide pools or control peptides (ViraFEST assay). Dates of PCR positivity, March to December 2020, preceded the US Alpha, Beta and Delta variants. CDR1 is DFQATT and CDR2 is SNEGSKA in the germline V gene (reference sequence). J gave up 4 bases and V 2 bases, and 7 bases lay outside the gene matches. The length of the CDR3 is 16 residues. The sample is drawn from a study of vaccination and CD4 T cells after COVID-19. About the study: Each participant was administered two doses of a vaccine, which was either BNT162b2 or mRNA-1273. Stimulation of cells relied on overlapping spike peptides derived from SARS-CoV-2, HCoV-NL63, HCoV-OC43 and HCoV-229E.

V is TRBV20-1 and J is TRBJ2-5, with 13 bases lining up with TRBD2. Sequenced material: CD4+ T cells from blood, cultured in vitro. The TCR sequence derives from a human donor who had recovered from COVID-19. CDR3 protein: CSARHTLAGGGETQYF. Written as DNA, the CDR3 is TGCAGTGCTAGACATACACTAGCGGGAGGGGGAGAGACCCAGTACTTC.